This TCR beta chain comes out of a study of blood T cell repertoires in COVID-19 (dated by TCRdb to about 2020). Context from the whole study: Samples covering the acute and convalescent phases of COVID-19 were provided by collaborators in the United States, Italy and Spain. The prospective study material was composed of cDNA or gDNA derived from T cells, B-cell-depleted T cells, or PBMCs. Deeply sampled blood TCRbeta repertoires from subjects exposed to, actively infected with, or recovered from COVID-19 were included in the dataset. The repertoires were released in a freely available public database intended as a resource for research on the immune response to SARS-CoV-2. Samples were obtained from the ongoing ImmuneRACE study (first 160 participants) and from 1,254 subjects provided by 6 global collaborators. Sample metadata almost always included a de-identified subject ID, COVID-19 status, age in years and sex. HLA class I and class II types, where available, came from metadata supplied by the sample provider rather than from assay-based typing.

Paper-wide results and their limitations: The quantity of clinical and demographic metadata differed by source and by participant and was supplied without curation.

With regard to this clone: What this receptor recognizes is not known. No base quality information exists; no much larger clone differs at one position.

CDR1 and CDR2 are read off the germline V gene as MNHEY and SVGAGI. V loses 8 bases at its end and J loses 3 bases; junction bases beyond the gene matches: 9. There are 14 amino acids in the CDR3, from cysteine to phenylalanine inclusive. CDR3 DNA is the only sequence kept; it has 42 bases, read in frame from the first base. Whole blood was collected in K2EDTA tubes by collaborating institutions according to the institutions' own protocols. For TCRbeta analysis, collaborators shipped samples as frozen whole blood, isolated PBMCs, or DNA extracted from either of those sample types. TCRbeta CDR3 regions were amplified from genomic DNA using the immunoSEQ Assay, a bias-controlled multiplex PCR. The authors' pipeline ran thus. The number of nucleated cells in each sample was estimated by amplification of reference gene primers within the assay. To quantify the absolute abundance of each unique TCRbeta CDR3 rearrangement, sequence reads were collapsed and filtered. For each sample, productive Simpson clonality was calculated as the square root of Simpson's diversity index over productive rearrangements. This immuneACCESS table, as held by TCRdb, lists in-frame sequences with V and J called but not all clones. Of the missing ones, under half trace to an unresolved V gene in checked studies; the others have no known cause. That table gives V, J and clone size, and the DNA gave D and trimming. Within this sample are around 100,000 clones, with about 90% of them counted one time only. The top ten clones comprise approximately 6.2% of the sample.

Sequences were obtained from peripheral blood. This chain joins TRBV6-5 to TRBJ1-2, with TRBD1 matching 7 junction bases. The clonotype originates from a human donor in a cohort sampled during active COVID-19. The nucleotide sequence is given as TGTGCCAGCGCTACGACAGGGTATCACTATGGCTACACCTTC. Its protein is CASATTGYHYGYTF.